This is a list of T cell receptor beta chains from one sample in a study of T cells after yellow fever vaccination. A single record per CDR3 protein comes from TCRdb applying MiXCR to the 5' RACE reads. The sample lists about 330,000 distinct CDR3 sequences, roughly 3.9% occurring once. The sample was PBMCs, taken 5 days after the yellow fever booster vaccination. The origin of the receptors is a man younger than 30 who received the YFV17D yellow fever vaccine. The CDR3 runs from the conserved cysteine through the conserved F or W. Each record gives: D gene, clone size, V gene, J gene, CDR3 DNA, CDR3 protein. A D gene is named only where the DNA matches it firmly. The listing skips clone size in some rows; elsewhere it reads once, few, many or a size class.

.,.,TRBV7-2,TRBJ1-1,TGTGCCAGCAGCGAGACGGGGGAAACTGAAGCTTTCTTT,CASSETGETEAFF
TRBD1,few,TRBV29-1,TRBJ2-7,TGCAGCGTTGGTGGACAGGGAATCTCCTACGAGCAGTACTTC,CSVGGQGISYEQYF
TRBD2,many,TRBV20-1,TRBJ2-3,TGCAGTGCTAGAGATAGCGGGGGGGCGACAGATACGCAGTATTTT,CSARDSGGATDTQYF
.,few,TRBV15,TRBJ2-7,TGTGCCACCAGCACTAGGGGGGGGGTCTACGAGCAGTACTTC,CATSTRGGVYEQYF
.,many,TRBV5-1,TRBJ2-7,TGCGCCAGCAGGGAGGGCGACGATTACGAGCAGTACTTC,CASREGDDYEQYF
TRBD2,many,TRBV20-1,TRBJ2-1,TGCAGTGCTAGAGGACTAGCGGAATACAATGAGCAGTTCTTC,CSARGLAEYNEQFF
.,.,TRBV2,TRBJ1-6,TGTGCCAGCAGTGAGTTAGGGGCGAGAAATTCACCCCTCCACTTT,CASSELGARNSPLHF
.,.,TRBV5-1,TRBJ2-3,TGCGCCAGCAGCTTGGCCGGGCAGGGCGCAGATACGCAGTATTTT,CASSLAGQGADTQYF
.,many,TRBV20-1,TRBJ2-2,TGCAGTGCTAGAACGGAGACGGAAAACACCGGGGAGCTGTTTTTT,CSARTETENTGELFF
.,.,TRBV4-3,TRBJ1-6,TGCGCCAGCAGCCCGGGGGGGGGCCTCACCTATAATTCACCCCTCCACTTT,CASSPGGGLTYNSPLHF
TRBD2,many,TRBV5-6,TRBJ2-3,TGTGCCAGCAGCTTCCGCGGGGGGGCGACAGATACGCAGTATTTT,CASSFRGGATDTQYF
TRBD1,few,TRBV7-8,TRBJ2-6,TGTGCCAGCAGCGAGACAGGGTTTCATACTGGGGCCAACGTCCTGACTTTC,CASSETGFHTGANVLTF
.,.,TRBV5-1,TRBJ2-1,TGCGCCAGCAGCTTGGCCATTATGGGGGCCGGATCCTACAATGAGCAGTTCTTC,CASSLAIMGAGSYNEQFF
.,.,TRBV4-2,TRBJ2-1,TGTGCCAGCAGCCAATATGCCGATTCCTACAATGAGCAGTTCTTC,CASSQYADSYNEQFF
.,few,TRBV19,TRBJ1-1,TGTGCCAGCTTCGGGGGCATTCATGAAGCTTTCTTT,CASFGGIHEAFF
.,many,TRBV7-8,TRBJ2-1,TGTGCCAGCAGCTTTCGGGGGGCCTCCTACAATGAGCAGTTCTTC,CASSFRGASYNEQFF
TRBD1,many,TRBV20-1,TRBJ1-1,TGCAGTGCCTCACTCCGGACAGGGGGCATCACTGAAGCTTTCTTT,CSASLRTGGITEAFF
TRBD2,.,TRBV3-1,TRBJ2-7,TGTGCCAGCAGCCAGGGGACTAGAATTTACTTC,CASSQGTRIYF
.,.,TRBV5-6,TRBJ1-5,TGTGCCAGCAGCTACAGGGATCAGCCCCAGCATTTT,CASSYRDQPQHF
TRBD2,.,TRBV25-1,TRBJ2-5,TGTGCCAGCAGCCTTAACGGGGAGGGAGAGACCCAGTACTTC,CASSLNGEGETQYF
TRBD1,.,TRBV7-2,TRBJ2-7,TGTGCCAGCAGCGGGATGGGACAGACTGACGAGCAGTACTTC,CASSGMGQTDEQYF
.,.,TRBV10-3,TRBJ1-6,TGTGCCATCAGTGAGTCAGGGGAGAATTCACCCCTCCACTTT,CAISESGENSPLHF
.,few,TRBV10-2,TRBJ2-7,TGCGCCAGCAGTGACCCCCGCTACGAGCAGTACTTC,CASSDPRYEQYF
TRBD2,many,TRBV5-1,TRBJ2-7,TGCGCCAGCAGCTTGAGCGGGGTGGCACAGTACTTC,CASSLSGVAQYF
.,.,TRBV5-4,TRBJ1-2,TGTGCCAGCAGCTTCGACCCAGGACAGCCCTATGGCTACACCTTC,CASSFDPGQPYGYTF
TRBD1,many,TRBV10-3,TRBJ2-2,TGTGCCATCAGGGAAAGACAGGGGGTGGCCGGGGAGCTGTTTTTT,CAIRERQGVAGELFF
.,.,TRBV12-3/TRBV12-4,TRBJ2-5,TGTGCCAGCAGTTTAAGTCACCGGGAGACCCAGTACTTC,CASSLSHRETQYF
.,.,TRBV24-1,TRBJ2-3,TGTGCCACCAGTGATTATCCTGAATTCGGCACAGATACGCAGTATTTT,CATSDYPEFGTDTQYF